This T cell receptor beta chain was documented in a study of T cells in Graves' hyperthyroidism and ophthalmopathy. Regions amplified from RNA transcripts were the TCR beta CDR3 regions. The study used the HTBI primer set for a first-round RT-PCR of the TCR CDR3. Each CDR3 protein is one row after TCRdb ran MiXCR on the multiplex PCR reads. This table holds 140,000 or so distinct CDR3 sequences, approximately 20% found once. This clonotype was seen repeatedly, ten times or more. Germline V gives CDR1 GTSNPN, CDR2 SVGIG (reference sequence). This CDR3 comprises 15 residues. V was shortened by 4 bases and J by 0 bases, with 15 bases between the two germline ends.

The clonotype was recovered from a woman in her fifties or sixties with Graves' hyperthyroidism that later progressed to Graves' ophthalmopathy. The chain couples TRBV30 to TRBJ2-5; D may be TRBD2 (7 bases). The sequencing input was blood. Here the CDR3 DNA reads TGTGCCTGGATCCCTAGGGGGGGCAACCAAGAGACCCAGTACTTC. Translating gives CAWIPRGGNQETQYF.